This entry lists 25 T cell receptor beta chains sequenced from one sample in a study of spatial heterogeneity in lung cancer. The sample's time point: sample taken at primary tumor resection. From tumor, nontumor lung or frozen PBMC, whole RNA was taken unsorted for sequencing. TCRdb itself ran the 5' RACE reads through MiXCR, one entry per CDR3 protein. The table has 75,000 to 85,000 distinct CDR3 sequences, approximately 20% seen once. The specimen comprised PBMCs, sampled at surgery. These receptors all stem from a male donor with early-stage non-small cell lung cancer.

With respect to this clonotype: An end of the junction does not agree with germline; a read error may underlie this. This chain joins TRBV28 and TRBJ2-7; 10 bases map to TRBD2. Germline values: CDR1 MDHEN, CDR2 SYDVKM. The CDR3 totals 16 residues. The CDR3 loop reads CASSSPSGSGLGEQYF. The CDR3 DNA is TGTGCCAGCAGCTCCCCTAGCGGGAGTGGCCTGGGCGAGCAGTATTTC.

V is TRBV20-1 and J is TRBJ2-2; 7 positions agree with TRBD1. Germline V gives CDR1 DFQATT, CDR2 SNEGSKA (reference sequence). The CDR3 loop spans 14 amino acids. V lost 6 bases and J lost 5; bases outside the gene matches: 9. The CDR3 loop reads CSAITGARTGELFF. CDR3 DNA: TGCAGTGCAATAACAGGGGCGAGAACCGGGGAGCTGTTTTTT.

This clonotype was found a few times. The chain is built from TRBV12-3 or TRBV12-4 and TRBJ2-1; perhaps TRBD1 as D (5 bases). The CDR3 is 14 amino acids. The germline V and J ends were trimmed by 6 bases and 1 base, with 10 bases remaining between them. The CDR3 reads CASSKTDSYNEQFF. The CDR3 region has the DNA TGTGCCAGCAGCAAGACAGATTCCTACAATGAGCAGTTCTTC.

The V gene is TRBV5-1, the J gene TRBJ2-3, with no clear D. Germline assignment: CDR1 SGHRS and CDR2 YFSETQ. V lost 1 base and J 5 bases, leaving 8 bases between the germline ends. The CDR3 is 13 residues long. CDR3 residues: CASSLLVEDTQYF. The CDR3 nucleotides are TGCGCCAGCAGCTTGCTGGTAGAAGATACGCAGTATTTT.

V and J are TRBV7-9 and TRBJ1-1, with D unresolved. This CDR3 is 11 amino acids long. V dropped 4 bases and J dropped 8 bases, with 8 bases sitting between them. The germline CDR1 and CDR2 sequences are SEHNR and FQNEAQ (reference sequence). The CDR3 region is CASSSRQEAFF. The DNA of the CDR3 is TGTGCCAGCAGCTCAAGGCAGGAAGCTTTCTTT.

This clonotype was counted at least ten times. The gene calls are TRBV7-8 and TRBJ1-4, with 8 positions matching TRBD1. Germline-derived CDR1 and CDR2 are SGHVS and FQNEAQ. The CDR3 is 15 residues long. The trim removed 5 bases at V and 7 bases at J, leaving 9 bases unmatched. CDR3: CASSPQGAGGEKLFF. The CDR3 nucleotides read TGTGCCAGCAGCCCCCAGGGGGCGGGGGGTGAAAAACTGTTTTTT.

This clonotype was seen a few times. The chain carries TRBV5-1 and TRBJ2-5, with TRBD1 matching 7 bases. CDR3 length equals 14 residues. Per germline, CDR1 SGHRS and CDR2 YFSETQ. Trimming at V came to 0 bases and at J to 3 bases, leaving 2 bases not matched to a gene. The CDR3 here is CASSLGQGKETQYF. In DNA form, the CDR3 reads TGCGCCAGCAGCTTGGGACAGGGCAAAGAGACCCAGTACTTC.

This clonotype was detected many times. The chain joins TRBV29-1 to TRBJ1-1; D is unclear. The CDR3 loop spans 13 amino acids. V shed 0 bases and J shed 4 bases, with 9 bases lying between them. Germline CDR1 is SQVTM and CDR2 is ANQGSEA. CDR3 nucleotide sequence: TGCAGCGTTGAAGAAAGAGCGGGCACTGAAGCTTTCTTT. Protein: CSVEERAGTEAFF.

This clonotype has more than one count but fewer than ten. The chain links TRBV5-1 to TRBJ2-1, with D unresolved. CDR1 and CDR2 from the germline V gene are SGHRS and YFSETQ. The V end was cut by 6 bases, the J end by 0 bases, with 7 bases between. CDR3 size: 13 residues. CDR3 sequence reads: CASTSSSYNEQFF. The CDR3 DNA reads as TGCGCCAGCACTTCGTCCTCCTACAATGAGCAGTTCTTC.

Concerning this clonotype itself: This may be a read error: a much more frequent sequence differs by one nucleotide. The rearrangement links TRBV5-1 to TRBJ2-7; no reliable D call. V dropped 4 bases and J dropped 1 base, with 18 bases sitting between them. The CDR3 covers 16 residues. Germline loops: CDR1 SGHRS, CDR2 YFSETQ. The CDR3, as DNA: TGCGCCAGCAGCGCATTGACGGGCGGAAAGTCCTACGAGCAGTACTTC. This gives the protein CASSALTGGKSYEQYF.

Only a few counts were recorded for this clonotype. CDR3 bases: TGCGCCAGCAGCGAGTTTGCGGAGACCCAGTACTTC. It is translated as CASSEFAETQYF. The chain uses TRBV5-1 and TRBJ2-5; D not resolved. There are 12 residues in the CDR3. Deletions cut 4 bases from V and 5 bases from J, with 9 bases between. CDR1 SGHRS and CDR2 YFSETQ come from the germline V gene.

The rearrangement uses TRBV18 and TRBJ2-1, with 8 bases fitting TRBD1. The CDR3 is 14 amino acids. The germline V gene has CDR1 KGHSH and CDR2 LQKENI. Trimming took 3 bases from V and 8 from J; bases not matched to a gene: 6. In nucleotides, the CDR3 is TGTGCCAGCTCACCCCGGACAGGGATTGATGAGCAGTTCTTC. Amino acids: CASSPRTGIDEQFF.

The chain has TRBV3-1 and TRBJ1-2; 8 nucleotides align to TRBD1. J gave up 3 bases and V 4 bases, and 1 base lay outside the gene matches. From germline, CDR1 is LGHDT and CDR2 YNNKEL (reference sequence). The CDR3 spans 13 residues. CDR3 coding DNA: TGTGCCAGCAGCCGGACAGGGTACTATGGCTACACCTTC. Translated: CASSRTGYYGYTF.

The rearrangement uses TRBV27 and TRBJ2-3, with 7 bases that match TRBD2. J was trimmed by 1 base and V by 1 base; bases with no gene match: 5. CDR1 is MNHEY, CDR2 SMNVEV, per germline (reference sequence). The length of the CDR3 is 16 residues. In DNA form, the CDR3 reads TGTGCCAGCAGTTTATGGTGGGAGGGGCGCACAGATACGCAGTATTTT. Translated: CASSLWWEGRTDTQYF.

This clonotype was recorded a few times. The chain is built from TRBV15 and TRBJ1-1; D gene uncertain. The CDR3 totals 12 residues. The ends were cut back, 5 bases at V and 6 bases at J, with 10 bases in the middle. The V gene's germline CDR1 is LNHNV and CDR2 YYDKDF (reference sequence). The CDR3 DNA follows: TGTGCCACCAGCCTAATCCGCTCTGAAGCTTTCTTT. Translated: CATSLIRSEAFF.

This clonotype was detected only a few times. The chain employs TRBV14 and TRBJ1-5; D remains ambiguous. With 0 bases removed from V and 5 bases from J, the gap between germline ends came to 5 bases. Germline-derived CDR1 and CDR2 are SGHDN and FVKESK. The CDR3 consists of 13 residues. The CDR3 DNA is TGTGCCAGCAGCCAAGATCAGGATCAGCCCCAGCATTTT. Translation: CASSQDQDQPQHF.

V is TRBV3-1 and J is TRBJ2-5; D possibly matches TRBD1 or TRBD2 (5 bases each). Trimming shortened V by 3 bases and J by 4 bases, and 9 bases separated the two germline ends. CDR3 length: 13 amino acids. Germline loops: CDR1 LGHDT, CDR2 YNNKEL (reference sequence). Here the CDR3 reads CASSHRGGETQYF. For the CDR3, the DNA is TGTGCCAGCAGCCACCGGGGCGGAGAGACCCAGTACTTC.

The rearrangement links TRBV7-8 to TRBJ2-7; TRBD1 matches at 9 bases. The CDR3 is 15 residues long. Germline V gene lookup returns CDR1 SGHVS and CDR2 FQNEAQ. Trimming at V came to 5 bases and at J to 2 bases, leaving 7 bases not matched to a gene. CDR3 DNA: TGTGCCAGCAGCCCCCGACAGGGGGTAACCTACGAGCAGTACTTC. Protein product: CASSPRQGVTYEQYF.

In this sample, this clonotype turned up a few times. This chain uses TRBV18 with TRBJ2-7; D is possibly TRBD1 or TRBD2 (5 bases each). The CDR3 loop spans 16 amino acids. V lost 5 bases and J 2 bases, leaving 19 bases between the germline ends. Germline CDR1 is KGHSH and CDR2 is LQKENI. The CDR3 nucleotides are TGTGCCAGCTCAACTTCCGGGACGGGGATAACCTACGAGCAGTACTTC. As protein: CASSTSGTGITYEQYF.

The chain has TRBV7-2 and TRBJ2-1; tentatively, D is TRBD2 (5 bases). The germline V gene has CDR1 SGHTA and CDR2 FQGNSA. This CDR3 region has 13 residues. Trimming took 5 bases from V and 8 from J, leaving 13 bases between them. CDR3 in amino acids: CASSPEVADEQFF. Here the CDR3 DNA reads TGTGCCAGCAGCCCGGAGGTTGCTGATGAGCAGTTCTTC.

In this sample, this clonotype turned up many times. The gene calls are TRBV12-3 or TRBV12-4 and TRBJ2-5, with 7 bases identical to TRBD1. The junction had 4 bases not matched to a gene; V was cut back by 7 bases and J by 2 bases. The CDR3 has 13 amino acids. The CDR3, as DNA: TGTGCCAGCAAGGGGGCGGTACAAGAGACCCAGTACTTC. Translated, it gives CASKGAVQETQYF.

Worth noting for this clonotype: A much more abundant neighbour one base away suggests this may be a read error. In this CDR3 the conserved last residue, phenylalanine or tryptophan, is missing, so a read error is likely. The rearrangement joins TRBV11-2 to TRBJ1-6; D uncertain. Germline V gene sequence: CDR1 SGHAT, CDR2 FQNNGV. CDR3 length: 15 residues. Trimming took 0 bases from V and 7 from J, leaving 10 bases between them. CDR3 DNA sequence: TGTGCCAGCAGCTTAGATCCCAGTGCCAATTCACCCCTCCACTAT. The encoded protein is CASSLDPSANSPLHY.

This clonotype was counted ten times or more. This rearrangement joins TRBV6-6 to TRBJ1-2; TRBD1 agrees at 7 bases. The V segment lost 5 bases and the J segment 6 bases; nucleotides outside the gene matches: 9. Germline-derived CDR1 and CDR2 are MNHNY and SVGAGI (reference sequence). There are 14 residues in the CDR3. The CDR3 DNA sequence: TGTGCCAGCAGTGACCGACAGGGTGAAGATGGCTACACCTTC. As protein: CASSDRQGEDGYTF.

The rearrangement links TRBV4-2 to TRBJ2-7; D remains unclear. Per the germline V gene, CDR1 is LGHNA and CDR2 is YNFKEQ. CDR3 length equals 17 residues. V gave up 0 bases and J gave up 0 bases, with 15 bases separating them. The chain's CDR3 is CASSQDIRAESSYEQYF. DNA for the CDR3: TGTGCCAGCAGCCAAGATATCAGAGCAGAAAGCTCCTACGAGCAGTACTTC.

This clonotype was seen only a few times. The chain joins TRBV9 to TRBJ2-1; TRBD2 matches at 9 bases. Germline V gives CDR1 SGDLS, CDR2 YYNGEE. V trimming: 5 bases; J trimming: 8 bases; junction bases outside the gene matches: 23. The CDR3 is made up of 19 amino acids. CDR3 protein: CASSPRGGPSLLAGYEQFF. The CDR3 DNA reads as TGTGCCAGCAGTCCTAGGGGGGGCCCCTCGCTACTAGCGGGCTATGAGCAGTTCTTC.